This section outlines one TCR beta chain sequence together with its context. The sample is drawn from a study of cytomegalovirus exposure and HLA in healthy donors. A multiplex PCR was run with 60 Vbeta primers and 13 Jbeta primers. Here immunoSEQ multiplex PCR was the method, and the copy in TCRdb shows in-frame clones only, minus some. This table holds approximately 190,000 clones, 81% found once. CDR1 and CDR2 from the germline V gene are MNHEY and SMNVEV (reference sequence). The CDR3 has 16 residues. Trimming removed 6 bases from V and 6 bases from J, with 21 bases in between. Sequenced material: PBMCs. The receptor was derived from a man aged 45-65 years in good health and CMV-seronegative. This chain links TRBV27 with TRBJ1-5, with D perhaps matching TRBD1 (5 bases). The DNA for the CDR3 is TGTGCCAGCAGGGACATACGAGGTTCTTCCACTCAGCCCCAGCATTTT. Protein: CASRDIRGSSTQPQHF.